Presented here are 18 T cell receptor beta chains from one specimen sequenced in a study. TCRdb used MiXCR to reprocess the 5' RACE reads, holding one entry per CDR3 protein. This table has 45,000 to 70,000 distinct CDR3 sequences, 25% to 30% appearing once. Material: tumor-infiltrating memory CD4+ T cells sorted from the breast tumor. Indicated subset: memory CD4+ T cells, CD4+CD45RO+CD25-. These receptors came from a female donor with breast cancer.

For the CDR3, the DNA is TGTGCCAGCAGAAGAACAGGGGGCTGGGCCAACGTCCTGACTTTC. Encoded protein: CASRRTGGWANVLTF. The chain joins TRBV6-1 to TRBJ2-6, with TRBD1 matching 9 bases. The V gene end was trimmed by 6 bases and the J gene end by 5 bases; junction bases not matched to a gene: 5. The CDR3 length is 15 residues. The germline gives CDR1 MNHNS, CDR2 SASEGT.

The chain employs TRBV12-2 and TRBJ2-1. TRBV12-2 is recorded as a pseudogene. The CDR3 is made up of 12 amino acids. The CDR3 loop reads CASRFGSNEQFF. The CDR3 nucleotides are TGTGCAAGTCGCTTCGGGTCAAATGAGCAGTTCTTC.

This clonotype has a handful of counts. The chain joins TRBV20-1 to TRBJ1-4; no clear D. Germline V gene data show CDR1 as DFQATT and CDR2 as SNEGSKA (reference sequence). V was cut by 0 bases and J by 3 bases, with 11 bases left in between. The CDR3 totals 15 residues. CDR3: CSARDNQAANEKLFF. Here the CDR3 DNA reads TGCAGTGCTAGAGACAACCAGGCCGCTAATGAAAAACTGTTTTTT.

In regard to this clonotype: Lacking the conserved final phenylalanine or tryptophan, this CDR3 likely reflects a read error. The rearrangement links TRBV6-6 to TRBJ2-3, with D hard to call. Germline lookup yields CDR1 MNHNY and CDR2 SVGAGI (reference sequence). The length of the CDR3 is 14 residues. Trimming took 8 bases from V and 1 from J, leaving 13 bases between them. CDR3 protein: CASQALRRTDTQYL. The DNA of the CDR3 is TGTGCCAGCCAGGCCCTCCGCCGCACAGATACGCAGTATCTT.

The rearrangement uses TRBV5-1 and TRBJ1-6; D unresolved. Germline lookup yields CDR1 SGHRS and CDR2 YFSETQ. The CDR3 consists of 14 residues. Trimming stripped 4 bases from V and 14 bases from J, with 19 bases between. The CDR3 DNA sequence: TGCGCCAGCAGCACGGACCTTGGAACCTTCACCCTCCACTTT. It yields the protein CASSTDLGTFTLHF. Full variable domain (outside the CDR3, taken from reference TRBV5-1 and TRBJ1-6): KAGVTQTPRYLIKTRGQQVTLSCSPISGHRSVSWYQQTPGQGLQFLFEYFSETQRNKGNFPGRFSGRQFSNSRSEMNVSTLELGDSALYLCASSTDLGTFTLHFGNGTRLTVT.

Notes on this clonotype: The conserved phenylalanine or tryptophan normally closing the CDR3 is absent here, so this likely arose from a read error. The chain joins TRBV6-5 to TRBJ1-2, with 7 bases lining up with TRBD1. This CDR3 has 13 amino acids. V shed 6 bases, J shed 8 bases, and the junction held 9 bases outside the gene matches. Germline V gene lookup returns CDR1 MNHEY and CDR2 SVGAGI. The CDR3 reads CASSDDRVSGYTV. The CDR3 region has the DNA TGTGCCAGCAGCGACGACAGGGTCTCAGGCTACACCGTC.

V usage is TRBV5-1 and J usage is TRBJ2-5; D possibly corresponds to TRBD1 (6 bases). From germline, CDR1 is SGHRS and CDR2 YFSETQ. The CDR3 extends over 15 amino acids. With 4 bases removed from V and 4 bases from J, the gap between germline ends came to 17 bases. The CDR3 here is CASSRAGAEAETQYF. CDR3 coding DNA: TGCGCCAGCAGCCGGGCAGGGGCGGAGGCAGAGACCCAGTACTTC. Using reference TRBV5-1 and TRBJ2-5 for the parts outside the CDR3, the full variable domain is KAGVTQTPRYLIKTRGQQVTLSCSPISGHRSVSWYQQTPGQGLQFLFEYFSETQRNKGNFPGRFSGRQFSNSRSEMNVSTLELGDSALYLCASSRAGAEAETQYFGPGTRLLVL.

In its sample, this clonotype was seen a few times. This sequence joins TRBV9 and TRBJ1-6; TRBD1 might be the D (5 bases). The CDR3 consists of 13 residues. Trimming cost V 0 bases and J 9 bases, with 7 bases left between them. CDR1 SGDLS and CDR2 YYNGEE come from the germline V gene. CDR3 bases: TGTGCCAGCAGCGTAGTAGGGGCTTCACCCCTCCACTTT. Translating gives CASSVVGASPLHF.

The chain employs TRBV6-6 and TRBJ1-1; D is unclear. Germline assignment: CDR1 MNHNY and CDR2 SVGAGI (reference sequence). V dropped 0 bases and J dropped 7 bases, with 9 bases sitting between them. The CDR3 is 13 amino acids. The CDR3 loop reads CASSYSRHFEAFF. As DNA, the CDR3 is TGTGCCAGCAGTTACTCTCGACACTTTGAAGCTTTCTTT.

This clonotype was picked up a small number of times. The gene calls are TRBV10-3 and TRBJ1-2; D gene uncertain. CDR1 ENHRY and CDR2 SYGVKD come from the germline V gene. The CDR3 runs to 11 residues. V was trimmed by 2 bases and J by 4 bases, leaving 2 bases between them. The CDR3 coding sequence is TGTGCCATCAGTGAGACCTATGGCTACACCTTC. Amino acids: CAISETYGYTF.

This clonotype rates as medium-sized (0.01 to 0.1%). This chain joins TRBV7-9 and TRBJ2-5, with D tentatively TRBD1 (5 bases). Per the germline V gene, CDR1 is SEHNR and CDR2 is FQNEAQ (reference sequence). The CDR3 totals 13 residues. V shed 1 base and J shed 5 bases, with 8 bases lying between them. The CDR3 region has the DNA TGTGCCAGCAGCTTAGAGGGGCCCGAGACCCAGTACTTC. Protein product: CASSLEGPETQYF.

The table lists this clonotype with a few counts. The CDR3 DNA reads as TGCAGTGCTAGCCCCGCATCAGGGGGGACAAACTACGAGCAGTACTTC. As protein: CSASPASGGTNYEQYF. The chain recombines TRBV20-1 with TRBJ2-7; a possible D gene is TRBD1 (7 bases). Germline assignment: CDR1 DFQATT and CDR2 SNEGSKA (reference sequence). V was cut by 3 bases and J by 3 bases, with 21 bases left in between. The CDR3 loop spans 16 amino acids.

On this clonotype: Germline is not matched at one junction end, which may reflect a read error. The chain uses TRBV10-3 and TRBJ1-5; the match to TRBD1 covers 9 bases. The CDR3 length is 13 residues. Germline V gene data show CDR1 as ENHRY and CDR2 as SYGVKD. The CDR3 coding sequence is TGTGGCATCAGGGGGGGACAGGGAGGGCCCCAGCATTTT. Protein sequence: CGIRGGQGGPQHF.

This clonotype occurred a few times. The J gene is TRBJ2-5, the V gene TRBV18; D may be TRBD1 or TRBD2 (6 bases each). Germline V gene sequence: CDR1 KGHSH, CDR2 LQKENI. The CDR3 has 14 residues. V was cut by 3 bases and J by 3 bases, with 11 bases left in between. This CDR3 is CASSPQRGEETQYF. CDR3 DNA: TGTGCCAGCTCACCCCAAAGGGGGGAAGAGACCCAGTACTTC.

This rearrangement joins TRBV7-2 to TRBJ2-1; no reliable D call. Germline assignment: CDR1 SGHTA and CDR2 FQGNSA. V lost 5 bases and J 6 bases, leaving 8 bases between the germline ends. The CDR3 consists of 12 residues. CDR3 DNA sequence: TGTGCCAGCAGCCCTGCCCGCAATGAGCAGTTCTTC. It encodes CASSPARNEQFF. The variable domain in full, with the rest retrieved from reference TRBV7-2 and TRBJ2-1, is GAGVSQSPSNKVTEKGKDVELRCDPISGHTALYWYRQSLGQGLEFLIYFQGNSAPDKSGLPSDRFSAERTGGSVSTLTIQRTQQEDSAVYLCASSPARNEQFFGPGTRLTVL.

This clonotype turned up a few times. This rearrangement joins TRBV7-6 to TRBJ2-7, with 7 bases that match TRBD2. The CDR3 spans 16 residues. The germline CDR1 and CDR2 sequences are SGHVS and FNYEAQ. The J segment lost 4 bases and the V segment lost 1 base, leaving 10 bases of the junction unmatched. CDR3 in DNA: TGTGCCAGCAGCTTAGATCTGGGGGAGGGCCCGTACGAGCAGTACTTC. Translating it yields CASSLDLGEGPYEQYF.

This clonotype has a handful of counts. V usage is TRBV29-1 and J usage is TRBJ2-5, with D perhaps TRBD1 (5 bases). V was trimmed by 4 bases and J by 0 bases, leaving 12 bases between them. Per the germline V gene, CDR1 is SQVTM and CDR2 is ANQGSEA. CDR3 length equals 14 residues. The CDR3 loop is CSVVSSTDQETQYF. The CDR3 DNA is TGCAGCGTTGTCTCGTCGACAGACCAAGAGACCCAGTACTTC.

A word on this clonotype: A read error may produce the germline difference seen at one junction end. The CDR3 loop reads CSARPPQLNTVAFF. CDR3 sequence (DNA): TGCAGTGCTAGGCCCCCTCAATTGAACACTGTAGCTTTCTTT. The chain has TRBV20-1 and TRBJ1-1; D is ambiguous. Germline V gene sequence: CDR1 DFQATT, CDR2 SNEGSKA (reference sequence). The CDR3 totals 14 residues.